Below, 3 T cell receptor beta chains from the same sample are listed, as sequenced in a study of T cells in Graves' hyperthyroidism and ophthalmopathy. RNA transcripts were the template for amplifying TCR beta CDR3 regions. The TCR CDR3 first-round RT-PCR relied on the HTBI primer set. Each CDR3 protein gets one entry after TCRdb re-called the multiplex PCR reads with MiXCR. The data contain fewer than 650,000 distinct CDR3 sequences, over 11% of them singletons. Sequencing input: blood. The receptors were gathered from a woman in her twenties or thirties with Graves' hyperthyroidism that later progressed to Graves' ophthalmopathy.

This rearrangement joins TRBV12-3 or TRBV12-4 to TRBJ2-1; TRBD1 matches at 7 bases. This CDR3 spans 15 amino acids. Losses at the gene ends were 3 bases for V and 7 bases for J; bases not matched to a gene: 9. The DNA of the CDR3 is TGTGCCAGCAGTTTTCGCGTAGGGGGCGGGAATGAGCAGTTCTTC. It yields the protein CASSFRVGGGNEQFF.

The chain carries TRBV5-1 and TRBJ2-7; D call uncertain. V shed 3 bases and J shed 2 bases, with 9 bases lying between them. The CDR3 has 13 residues. Germline CDR1 is SGHRS and CDR2 is YFSETQ. The CDR3 DNA follows: TGCGCCAGCAGCTGGGGAAAAACCTACGAGCAGTACTTC. Protein sequence: CASSWGKTYEQYF. The whole variable domain, remainder taken from reference TRBV5-1 and TRBJ2-7, is KAGVTQTPRYLIKTRGQQVTLSCSPISGHRSVSWYQQTPGQGLQFLFEYFSETQRNKGNFPGRFSGRQFSNSRSEMNVSTLELGDSALYLCASSWGKTYEQYFGPGTRLTVT.

At least ten counts were recorded for this clonotype. The rearrangement uses TRBV20-1 and TRBJ2-3; 7 nucleotides align to TRBD1. Losses at the gene ends were 6 bases for V and 4 bases for J; bases not matched to a gene: 7. Germline V gene sequence: CDR1 DFQATT, CDR2 SNEGSKA (reference sequence). CDR3 length equals 13 residues. The CDR3 region is CSATGTVPDTQYF. CDR3 nucleotides: TGCAGTGCAACCGGGACAGTCCCAGATACGCAGTATTTT.